This T cell receptor beta chain appears in the sequencing data of a study of Ad26.COV2.S vaccination and SARS-CoV-2 variants. Study-level background: Ad26.COV2.S was injected intramuscularly once or twice, 56 days apart. Study-wide findings and caveats: Total T cell responses were possibly underestimated by TCR breadth and depth analyses.

With respect to this clone: Its antigen is unidentified.

V was pared by 6 bases and J by 4 bases, with 10 bases between. This CDR3 is built from 12 residues. Germline lookup yields CDR1 SGHTS and CDR2 YDEGEE. Sequencing was performed with immunoSEQ multiplex PCR; in TCRdb, only in-frame clones are kept and a portion is missing. The sample holds hundreds of thousands of clones, roughly 91% seen once. Treatment given: 15 to 20 received Ad26.COV2.S at low or high dose, single or two shots; about five received placebo; per-sample allocation not given. Each sample was drawn 63 days after the first injection (of vaccine or placebo). An adult of 18-55 years in Boston served as donor. Built on an Ad26 vector, the vaccine expressed Wuhan-strain SARS-CoV-2 spike.

V usage is TRBV5-8 and J usage is TRBJ1-1; TRBD1 might be the D (6 bases). The sequencing here drew on peripheral blood, taken in a trial of Ad26.COV2.S vaccine versus placebo. This receptor was obtained from a person aged 18-65 years who received the Ad26.COV2.S COVID-19 vaccine or a placebo. The CDR3 DNA reads TGTGCCAGCACCCTACAGGGCACTGAAGCTTTCTTT. Its translation is CASTLQGTEAFF.